This TCR beta chain was sequenced in a study of PD-1 blockade in mismatch repair-deficient tumors. The CDR3 contains 15 residues. Germline CDR1 reads MNHEY; CDR2 reads SVGAGI. J lost 8 bases, V lost 4 bases, and 9 bases had no gene match. Only in-frame clones appear in the TCRdb table, and some are missing; sequencing was by immunoSEQ multiplex PCR. Of 100,000 or so clones in the sample, 82% were seen once. This clone came up once. All patients were mismatch repair deficient, assessed by either PCR or immunohistochemistry. TCRs were sequenced from a few patients responding to pembrolizumab. The chain uses TRBV6-5 and TRBJ1-2, with TRBD1 identical over 11 bases. Sequenced material: peripheral blood, taken around 8 months after starting pembrolizumab. This TCR came from an adult with mismatch repair-deficient cancer. The CDR3 region is CASSWKWTGGLGYTF. The CDR3 nucleotides read TGTGCCAGCAGTTGGAAATGGACAGGGGGCCTCGGCTACACCTTC.